This TCR beta chain was identified during a study of PD-L1 blockade in urothelial cancer. Looking at the study overall: After treatment start, blood was analyzed at 3 weeks (second dose) and at 6 weeks.

Each PCR reaction had synthetic TCR analog templates spiked into it. Profiling relied on immunoSEQ multiplex PCR, and the TCRdb table lists in-frame clones only, not all of them. This table holds about 74,000 clones, about 90% found once. Time point: pretreatment peripheral blood. Per-patient samples, pretreatment and on-treatment, numbered 1 to 8. On this clone itself: Its antigen remains unknown.

Regarding the study as a whole: Below-median blood TCR clonality before treatment forecast better survival.

The length of the CDR3 is 14 residues. Unmatched junction bases numbered 8, after V lost 2 bases and J lost 8 bases. CDR1 and CDR2 (germline): MDHEN, SYDVKM. The chain carries TRBV28 and TRBJ1-2; 7 bases are shared with TRBD1. The TCR originated in a man in his 70s with urothelial cancer. This material consisted of PBMCs, taken around atezolizumab (anti-PD-L1) treatment. The CDR3 spells CASSLDEGASGYTF. The CDR3 DNA reads TGTGCCAGCAGTTTAGATGAGGGGGCCTCCGGCTACACCTTC.